This entry lists 13 T cell receptor beta chains sequenced from one sample in a study of CD8 T cells in Susac syndrome. An amount of RNA that ranged from roughly 0.5 to 1 ug was reverse transcribed with random hexamers. Using its own MiXCR run on the immunoSEQ multiplex PCR reads, TCRdb lists one record per CDR3 protein. The sample shows some 130,000 distinct CDR3 sequences, around 93% of them seen only once. Sequenced: CD8+ T cells from PBMCs. The receptors derive from a human donor with Susac syndrome.

V is TRBV20-1 and J is TRBJ2-7; TRBD2 matches at 13 bases. Per the germline V gene, CDR1 is DFQATT and CDR2 is SNEGSKA (reference sequence). This CDR3 comprises 19 residues. Trimming took 6 bases from V and 5 from J; bases not matched to a gene: 22. This CDR3 reads CSALPLAGGERGPGNEQYF. CDR3 DNA sequence: TGCAGTGCACTACCACTAGCGGGAGGGGAACGGGGGCCGGGAAACGAGCAGTACTTC.

The J gene is TRBJ2-7, the V gene TRBV6-5; no clear D. V was shortened by 8 bases and J by 2 bases, with 10 bases between the two germline ends. Germline lookup yields CDR1 MNHEY and CDR2 SVGAGI. The CDR3 spans 12 residues. The DNA for the CDR3 is TGTGCCAGCGAAGCAGGACCCTACGAGCAGTACTTC. It is translated as CASEAGPYEQYF.

This rearrangement joins TRBV30 to TRBJ2-5; D not resolved. With 2 bases removed from V and 7 bases from J, the gap between germline ends came to 11 bases. The CDR3 consists of 12 residues. Looked up from germline, CDR1 is GTSNPN and CDR2 is SVGIG (reference sequence). DNA of the CDR3: TGTGCCTGGAGTCCCGCCGGTGGGACCCAGTACTTC. Protein: CAWSPAGGTQYF.

This chain joins TRBV12-3 or TRBV12-4 and TRBJ2-1, with D possibly called TRBD1 or TRBD2 (5 bases each). Trimming took 7 bases from V and 5 from J, leaving 15 bases between them. The CDR3 consists of 14 residues. The CDR3 sequence is CASKPGGGHNEQFF. Here the CDR3 DNA reads TGTGCCAGCAAACCAGGTGGGGGTCACAATGAGCAGTTCTTC.

There are a few counts of this clonotype. The V call is TRBV27, the J call TRBJ1-2, with TRBD1 as a possible D gene (6 bases). The germline gives CDR1 MNHEY, CDR2 SMNVEV (reference sequence). V lost 8 bases and J 3 bases, leaving 13 bases between the germline ends. There are 13 residues in the CDR3. In DNA form, the CDR3 reads TGTGCCAGCTCGGGGGGCACGGACTATGGCTACACCTTC. It yields the protein CASSGGTDYGYTF.

This clonotype was observed once. An end of the junction differs from the germline gene, which may be a read error. The chain couples TRBV30 to TRBJ2-2; D is unclear. CDR3 length: 11 residues. Germline CDR1 reads GTSNPN; CDR2 reads SVGIG (reference sequence). The CDR3 spells CAWSVRQELFF. In nucleotides, the CDR3 is TGTGCCTGGAGTGTACGTCAGGAGTTGTTTTTT.

The rearrangement links TRBV6-5 to TRBJ2-7, with D maybe TRBD2 (5 bases). V was shortened by 2 bases and J by 7 bases, with 15 bases between the two germline ends. The CDR3 has 14 residues. Germline V CDR1 and CDR2: MNHEY, SVGAGI. CDR3 amino acids: CASSYEPTAGEQYF. The CDR3 DNA is TGTGCCAGCAGTTACGAACCTACCGCGGGTGAGCAGTACTTC.

The V and J genes are TRBV27 and TRBJ2-1, with 11 bases matching TRBD2. V gave up 5 bases and J gave up 9 bases; unmatched junction bases: 3. The length of the CDR3 is 13 residues. Germline V gene sequence: CDR1 MNHEY, CDR2 SMNVEV (reference sequence). The CDR3 nucleotides are TGTGCCAGCAGTCTAGCGGGAGGTCTTGAGCAGTTCTTC. Amino acids: CASSLAGGLEQFF.

The chain couples TRBV14 to TRBJ2-5, with D possibly being TRBD1 (6 bases). CDR1 is SGHDN and CDR2 is FVKESK in the germline V gene. The CDR3 covers 17 residues. V shed 0 bases and J shed 5 bases, with 19 bases lying between them. The CDR3: CASSQDRGTPRRETQYF. The CDR3 bases are TGTGCCAGCAGCCAAGATCGAGGGACACCTCGACGGGAGACCCAGTACTTC.

This CDR3 is CASSTGLAIYGETQYF. In DNA form, the CDR3 reads TGTGCCAGCAGCACAGGACTAGCGATATACGGGGAGACCCAGTACTTC. The rearrangement links TRBV7-8 to TRBJ2-5; the match to TRBD2 covers 9 bases. Trimming cost V 5 bases and J 5 bases; bases outside gene matches: 12. The CDR3 spans 16 residues. Germline-derived CDR1 and CDR2 are SGHVS and FQNEAQ. The variable domain in full, completed from reference TRBV7-8 and TRBJ2-5, reads GAGVSQSPRYKVAKRGQDVALRCDPISGHVSLFWYQQALGQGPEFLTYFQNEAQLDKSGLPSDRFFAERPEGSVSTLKIQRTQQEDSAVYLCASSTGLAIYGETQYFGPGTRLLVL.

The V call is TRBV7-9, the J call TRBJ2-1, with 9 bases that match TRBD2. There are 16 residues in the CDR3. Per the germline V gene, CDR1 is SEHNR and CDR2 is FQNEAQ (reference sequence). After removal of 4 bases from V and 8 bases from J, the junction contained 12 bases not matched to a gene. CDR3 nucleotides: TGTGCCAGCAGCTCTCATATAGCGGGAGACTTCGATGAGCAGTTCTTC. The encoded protein is CASSSHIAGDFDEQFF.

The chain recombines TRBV11-2 with TRBJ2-7, with no clear D. Germline CDR1 is SGHAT and CDR2 is FQNNGV. The CDR3 spans 13 residues. V was cut by 5 bases and J by 2 bases, with 10 bases left in between. The CDR3 here is CASSPPSAYEQYF. The CDR3 DNA is TGTGCCAGCAGCCCACCTTCCGCCTACGAGCAGTACTTC.

The V and J genes are TRBV5-6 and TRBJ2-7; 10 bases fit TRBD2. The J segment lost 4 bases and the V segment lost 2 bases, leaving 3 bases of the junction unmatched. The CDR3 has 14 residues. The germline V gene has CDR1 SGHDT and CDR2 YYEEEE. The CDR3 loop reads CASSLAGGRYEQYF. The CDR3 DNA reads TGTGCCAGCAGCTTAGCGGGAGGGAGATACGAGCAGTACTTC. Looking up the rest from reference TRBV5-6 and TRBJ2-7 gives the full variable domain: DAGVTQSPTHLIKTRGQQVTLRCSPKSGHDTVSWYQQALGQGPQFIFQYYEEEERQRGNFPDRFSGHQFPNYSSELNVNALLLGDSALYLCASSLAGGRYEQYFGPGTRLTVT.